This record covers a single TCR beta chain. The repertoire was sequenced with immunoSEQ multiplex PCR; TCRdb's copy has only in-frame clones and lacks some. The sample gives over 85,000 clones, roughly 89% of which show up once; roughly 5.3% is in the top ten. This entry belongs to a study of T cell responses to AZD1222 COVID-19 vaccine. Timing groups of about 4 and about 12 weeks for second doses were pooled. The source is an adult who received the AZD1222 COVID-19 vaccine. Source: peripheral blood, taken 28 days after the second AZD1222 dose.

The CDR3 DNA follows: TGTGCCAGCAGTAAAAGGGCGGGGGGTCGTTTCCCCAGCTTCCTTTCCCAGTACTTC. Protein product: CASSKRAGGRFPSFLSQYF. This rearrangement joins TRBV2 to TRBJ2-5; 8 bases line up with TRBD2. This CDR3 region has 19 residues. The germline CDR1 and CDR2 sequences are SNHLY and FYNNEI. The junction had 26 bases not matched to a gene; V was cut back by 5 bases and J by 9 bases.